This T cell receptor beta chain was identified in a study of response to subunit inactivated influenza vaccine. TCRdb passed the RT-PCR reads through MiXCR, listing each CDR3 protein once. The sample yields about 620,000 distinct CDR3 sequences, about 11% seen once. V shed 6 bases, J shed 7 bases, and the junction held 9 bases outside the gene matches. This CDR3 is 14 amino acids long. Per germline, CDR1 SGHRS and CDR2 YFSETQ. This same sample was also taken into another study, of T cells expressing NK-cell markers. That work states: Scientists made TCR beta cDNA using 5'RACE template switching with UMIs. Eight donors were sequenced, of whom seven were HCMV-seropositive, while the remaining one was HCMV-seronegative. Among CD8+ T cells from over 5 donors, dominant NKG2C+ clonotypes accounted for about 1.0-7.0%. There remained a lack of clarity about HCMV specificity of expanded NKG2C+ T cell clones.

The gene calls are TRBV5-1 and TRBJ2-1; 8 nucleotides line up with TRBD1. The sample consisted of PBMCs from blood, taken on the day of vaccination. The TCR comes from a man over 45 who received an inactivated influenza vaccine. CDR3 loop: CASTWVTGVNEQFF. CDR3 DNA sequence: TGCGCCAGCACCTGGGTGACAGGGGTGAATGAGCAGTTCTTC.